This TCR beta chain was sequenced in a study of blood T cell repertoires in COVID-19. Across the study: PBMCs, B-cell-depleted T cells, or T cells provided the cDNA or gDNA that made up the material.

The repertoire was sequenced with immunoSEQ multiplex PCR; TCRdb's copy has only in-frame clones and lacks some. The repertoire consists of about 64,000 clones, with 80% to 90% occurring once and the leading ten covering approximately 1.2%. What was sequenced was peripheral blood. The clonotype was recovered from a man aged 35 to 55 with acute or convalescent COVID-19.

The CDR3 DNA is TGTGCCAGCAGCACAAGACAGGGGAACAATGAGCAGTTCTTC. Translating it yields CASSTRQGNNEQFF. The chain is built from TRBV11-2 and TRBJ2-1; 8 bases line up with TRBD1. CDR1 SGHAT and CDR2 FQNNGV come from the germline V gene. J lost 5 bases, V lost 5 bases, and 5 bases had no gene match. CDR3 length: 14 residues.